The 11 T cell receptor beta chains listed next were all sequenced from one sample in a study of shared clonotypes between healthy human individuals. Sequenced by immunoSEQ multiplex PCR; TCRdb stores in-frame clones only, minus some. Here the sample spans about 2,500,000 clones, more than 80% being singletons. Sequences were obtained from naive CD4+ T cells sorted from blood. Noted subset: CD45RA+ positively selected. Source of these receptors: a young man in good health.

The chain links TRBV5-4 to TRBJ2-7; 7 bases align to TRBD1. CDR1 is SGHNT and CDR2 is YYREEE in the germline V gene (reference sequence). This CDR3 has 15 residues. Trimming removed 4 bases from V and 3 bases from J; junction bases left unmatched: 10. DNA for the CDR3: TGTGCCAGCAGCCGCCTAGGGGACAGAATCTACGAGCAGTACTTC. Translating it yields CASSRLGDRIYEQYF.

The V call is TRBV19, the J call TRBJ2-3, with 7 bases fitting TRBD1. The CDR3 runs 12 residues. Trimming cost V 9 bases and J 6 bases; bases outside gene matches: 6. CDR1 is LNHDA and CDR2 is SQIVND in the germline V gene (reference sequence). The CDR3 loop is CASGSDRDTQYF. The CDR3, as DNA: TGTGCCAGCGGTTCGGACAGGGATACGCAGTATTTT.

Of note for this clone: Its ends do not fully match the called genes, so a read error is possible. J is TRBJ1-6 and V is TRBV20-1, with D unresolved. Germline V gene lookup returns CDR1 DFQATT and CDR2 SNEGSKA (reference sequence). CDR3 length: 11 residues. CDR3: CSARENSPLHF. As DNA, the CDR3 is TGCAGTGCCAGAGAAAATTCACCCCTCCACTTT.

J is TRBJ2-3 and V is TRBV5-6, with 9 bases aligning to TRBD1. Germline V gives CDR1 SGHDT, CDR2 YYEEEE. After removal of 4 bases from V and 5 bases from J, the junction contained 11 bases not matched to a gene. The CDR3 consists of 16 residues. This chain's CDR3 is CASSNLPGQGKDTQYF. Here the CDR3 DNA reads TGTGCCAGCAGCAACCTCCCGGGACAGGGTAAAGATACGCAGTATTTT.

The rearrangement joins TRBV28 to TRBJ2-7, with 8 bases that match TRBD2. The CDR3 consists of 12 residues. Unmatched junction bases numbered 2, after V lost 8 bases and J lost 2 bases. The germline V gene has CDR1 MDHEN and CDR2 SYDVKM. CDR3 residues: CASREGAYEQYF. As DNA, the CDR3 is TGTGCCAGCCGGGAGGGGGCCTACGAGCAGTACTTC.

CDR3 sequence reads: CASSLGLAGRREISYEQYF. CDR3 DNA sequence: TGCGCCAGCAGCTTGGGACTAGCGGGCCGAAGGGAGATCTCCTACGAGCAGTACTTC. This rearrangement joins TRBV5-1 to TRBJ2-7; 10 bases map to TRBD2. The V and J ends lost 0 bases and 0 bases, in that order; junction bases with no gene match: 12. Germline-derived CDR1 and CDR2 are SGHRS and YFSETQ. The CDR3 extends over 19 amino acids.

The V gene is TRBV7-2, the J gene TRBJ2-7; D may be TRBD1 (5 bases). Trimming left V 6 bases short and J 1 base short, with 13 bases between. The CDR3 has 14 residues. Germline CDR1 is SGHTA and CDR2 is FQGNSA. In DNA, the CDR3 is TGTGCCAGCAGGTTGGATAGGGGTTCCTACGAGCAGTACTTC. This gives the protein CASRLDRGSYEQYF.

The chain recombines TRBV11-2 with TRBJ2-2; D unresolved. V was clipped by 5 bases and J by 2 bases, with 3 bases between them. In germline, CDR1 is SGHAT, CDR2 FQNNGV. CDR3 length: 12 amino acids. The CDR3 bases are TGTGCCAGCAGCATTAACACCGGGGAGCTGTTTTTT. It codes for CASSINTGELFF.

J is TRBJ1-3 and V is TRBV5-1, with 11 bases matching TRBD1. Germline V gene data show CDR1 as SGHRS and CDR2 as YFSETQ. Trimming cost V 0 bases and J 1 base; bases outside gene matches: 6. This CDR3 is 18 amino acids long. The CDR3 sequence is CASSLGTGGPGSGNTIYF. CDR3 nucleotide sequence: TGCGCCAGCAGCTTGGGGACAGGGGGCCCGGGATCTGGAAACACCATATATTTT. The whole variable domain, filled in from reference TRBV5-1 and TRBJ1-3, reads KAGVTQTPRYLIKTRGQQVTLSCSPISGHRSVSWYQQTPGQGLQFLFEYFSETQRNKGNFPGRFSGRQFSNSRSEMNVSTLELGDSALYLCASSLGTGGPGSGNTIYFGEGSWLTVV.

On this clone: This specimen includes other DNA sequences encoding the same CDR3. J is TRBJ1-5 and V is TRBV2; D uncertain. Germline V lookup: CDR1 SNHLY, CDR2 FYNNEI. The germline V and J ends were trimmed by 6 bases and 4 bases, with 10 bases remaining between them. The CDR3 runs to 13 residues. CDR3 sequence: CASRGEGNQPQHF. The CDR3 DNA reads as TGTGCCAGCAGGGGTGAGGGAAATCAGCCCCAGCATTTT.

The chain has TRBV5-6 and TRBJ2-7; no clear D gene. The CDR3 runs to 11 residues. Trimming pared 1 base from V and 7 bases from J, leaving 6 bases between. CDR1 and CDR2 (germline): SGHDT, YYEEEE. The CDR3: CASSLIGEQYF. CDR3 nucleotides: TGTGCCAGCAGCTTGATTGGGGAGCAGTACTTC. The full variable domain, rest sourced from reference TRBV5-6 and TRBJ2-7, is DAGVTQSPTHLIKTRGQQVTLRCSPKSGHDTVSWYQQALGQGPQFIFQYYEEEERQRGNFPDRFSGHQFPNYSSELNVNALLLGDSALYLCASSLIGEQYFGPGTRLTVT.